Below, 9 T cell receptor beta chains from the same sample are listed, as sequenced in a study of shared T cell receptors in the human thymus. Assay: immunoSEQ multiplex PCR; the TCRdb copy retains only in-frame clones and omits some. The sample has 630,000 or so clones, more than 75% seen once. The same specimen was also included in a second study, on human thymus T cells.

Sequencing input: thymocytes. Source of these receptors: a boy under three years old with a congenital heart defect.

This clone has just a few counts. This chain joins TRBV28 and TRBJ2-2, with a possible D match to TRBD2 (5 bases). Per germline, CDR1 MDHEN and CDR2 SYDVKM. Trimming removed 1 base at V and 5 bases at J, with 17 bases between. The length of the CDR3 is 17 residues. This chain's CDR3 is CASSLLPTKDSTGELFF. CDR3 bases: TGTGCCAGCAGTTTATTACCCACAAAGGACTCTACCGGGGAGCTGTTTTTT.

The chain couples TRBV5-1 to TRBJ2-3, with a weak D call TRBD2 (6 bases). Germline CDR1 is SGHRS and CDR2 is YFSETQ. This CDR3 is built from 19 residues. V lost 4 bases, J lost 1 base, and 25 bases lay in between. As DNA, the CDR3 is TGCGCCAGCAGCGCCGGGACTTCCCGGGCGTGGGCTGGCACAGATACGCAGTATTTT. As protein: CASSAGTSRAWAGTDTQYF.

Note on this clone: Distinct nucleotide sequences in the sample also encode this CDR3. V is TRBV18 and J is TRBJ2-5; D gene unclear. The CDR3 spans 12 residues. Germline lookup yields CDR1 KGHSH and CDR2 LQKENI. Trimming pared 2 bases from V and 4 bases from J, leaving 5 bases between. The CDR3 loop reads CASSPRGETQYF. The CDR3 nucleotides read TGTGCCAGCTCACCAAGAGGAGAGACCCAGTACTTC.

The CDR3 coding sequence is TGTGCCAGCAGCTTAGGGAGGGTAGCCAAAAACATTCAGTACTTC. It translates to CASSLGRVAKNIQYF. V is TRBV13 and J is TRBJ2-4, with D perhaps matching TRBD2 (5 bases). The CDR3 totals 15 residues. The germline V gene encodes CDR1 PRHDT and CDR2 FYEKMQ (reference sequence). V lost 0 bases, J lost 0 bases, and 6 bases lay in between.

The J gene is TRBJ2-7, the V gene TRBV15, with 10 bases fitting TRBD2. The J segment lost 6 bases and the V segment lost 5 bases, leaving 25 bases of the junction unmatched. Germline CDR1 LNHNV, CDR2 YYDKDF (reference sequence). This CDR3 contains 20 residues. DNA of the CDR3: TGTGCCACCAGCTACTTGGGGTTGGGGACGACTAGCGGGCCCCTTCGCGAGCAGTACTTC. It is translated as CATSYLGLGTTSGPLREQYF.

J is TRBJ2-1 and V is TRBV19; 7 positions match TRBD2. J was trimmed by 6 bases and V by 2 bases; bases with no gene match: 1. Germline values: CDR1 LNHDA, CDR2 SQIVND (reference sequence). This CDR3 comprises 13 residues. The CDR3 loop is CASSILAGNEQFF. The DNA of the CDR3 is TGTGCCAGTAGTATATTAGCGGGCAATGAGCAGTTCTTC.

The J gene is TRBJ1-1, the V gene TRBV29-1; possible D gene TRBD1, 6 bases. CDR1 and CDR2 from the germline V gene are SQVTM and ANQGSEA. Trimming took off 6 bases at V and 2 bases at J, with 13 bases between the two ends. CDR3 length: 13 residues. The CDR3 nucleotides are TGCAGCGTCCGAGGACAGTTTAACACTGAAGCTTTCTTT. Translation: CSVRGQFNTEAFF. The variable domain in full, completed from reference TRBV29-1 and TRBJ1-1, reads SAVISQKPSRDICQRGTSLTIQCQVDSQVTMMFWYRQQPGQSLTLIATANQGSEATYESGFVIDKFPISRPNLTFSTLTVSNMSPEDSSIYLCSVRGQFNTEAFFGQGTRLTVV.

The chain recombines TRBV5-6 with TRBJ2-7, with D perhaps matching TRBD1 (5 bases). The V end lost 4 bases, the J end lost 3 bases, and 17 bases lay between the germline ends. The CDR3 is 15 residues long. The germline CDR1 and CDR2 sequences are SGHDT and YYEEEE. DNA for the CDR3: TGTGCCAGCAGCGGTATGCAGGGTCGGGTCTACGAGCAGTACTTC. It translates to CASSGMQGRVYEQYF.

The chain employs TRBV4-3 and TRBJ2-5; 9 bases fit TRBD2. CDR3 length: 18 amino acids. Germline-derived CDR1 and CDR2 are LGHNA and YSLEER. Trimming took 1 base from V and 4 from J; bases not matched to a gene: 13. CDR3 nucleotide sequence: TGCGCCAGCAGCCAAGGAGGGCGGGAGGGGAAAGAGGGAGAGACCCAGTACTTC. Amino acids: CASSQGGREGKEGETQYF.